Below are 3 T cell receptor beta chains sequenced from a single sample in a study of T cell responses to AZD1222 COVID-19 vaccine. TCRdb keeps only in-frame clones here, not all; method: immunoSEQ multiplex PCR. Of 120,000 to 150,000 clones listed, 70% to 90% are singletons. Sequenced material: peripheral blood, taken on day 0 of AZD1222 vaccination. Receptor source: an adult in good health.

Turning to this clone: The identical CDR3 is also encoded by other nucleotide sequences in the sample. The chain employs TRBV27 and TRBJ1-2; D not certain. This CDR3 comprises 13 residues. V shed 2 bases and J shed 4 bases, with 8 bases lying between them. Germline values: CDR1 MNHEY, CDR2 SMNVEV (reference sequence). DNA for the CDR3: TGTGCCAGCAGTTTAGGGGAGGGCTATGGCTACACCTTC. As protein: CASSLGEGYGYTF.

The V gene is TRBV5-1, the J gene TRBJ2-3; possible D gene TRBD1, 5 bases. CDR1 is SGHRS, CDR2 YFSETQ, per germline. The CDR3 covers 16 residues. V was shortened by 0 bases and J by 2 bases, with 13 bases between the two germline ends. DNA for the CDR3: TGCGCCAGCAGCTTGGATTATCAGGGTCCCACAGATACGCAGTATTTT. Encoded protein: CASSLDYQGPTDTQYF.

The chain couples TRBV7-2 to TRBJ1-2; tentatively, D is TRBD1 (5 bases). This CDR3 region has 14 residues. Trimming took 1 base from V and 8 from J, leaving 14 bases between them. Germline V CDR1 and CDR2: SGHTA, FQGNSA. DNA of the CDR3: TGTGCCAGCAGCTTAGAAGGGACCTCAGGGGGCTACACCTTC. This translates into CASSLEGTSGGYTF.